The present T cell receptor beta chain was sequenced within a study of CD4+ T cells in melanoma. Study outcomes and limitations: Diverse differentiation states were reported for melanoma neoantigen-specific CD4+ T cells. CD8+ T cell, macrophage and B cell function reportedly correlated with neoantigen-specific CD4+ T cells.

Repertoires were generated with immunoSEQ multiplex PCR, while TCRdb's copy carries only in-frame clones and drops some. The table lists 11,000 or so clones, approximately 71% of them singletons. Notes on this clone: No antigen is known for it.

The trim removed 6 bases at V and 7 bases at J, leaving 11 bases unmatched. The CDR3 contains 13 residues. The V gene's germline CDR1 is SQVTM and CDR2 ANQGSEA. The clonotype comes from a human donor with melanoma. This sequence joins TRBV29-1 and TRBJ1-2; 7 bases are shared with TRBD1. Sequencing input: cells from a culture (not recorded whether cultured in vitro). Here the CDR3 DNA reads TGCAGCGTCCAAGGATCGGGACAGCTTGGCTACACCTTC. The encoded protein is CSVQGSGQLGYTF.